The present T cell receptor beta chain was sequenced within a study of T cell repertoires in cytomegalovirus infection (dated by TCRdb to the late 2010s). At the level of the whole study: The HLA type of each donor mattered for the analysis, because public TCR beta signatures pointed to carriage of CMV infection along with the matching HLA type. What the work shows at the level of the full study, not this receptor alone: The ex vivo response was dominated by HLA-C-restricted CMV-specific TCR beta clonotypes, and the single most frequent clonotype in two of eight donors was supplied by these HLA-C-restricted clonotypes. Cumulative frequency of public TCR beta family members discriminated carriers of CMV infection plus the relevant HLA type in this cohort and an independent roughly 350-donor cohort.

There are many counts of this clonotype. Its antigen remains unidentified. No quality values exist for individual bases; no much larger clone is one base distant. Per the germline V gene, SGHVS is the CDR1 and FNYEAQ is the CDR2. The CDR3 measures 16 amino acids from cysteine to phenylalanine. The CDR3 DNA has 48 bases and is translated from base 1. V was cut back by 0 bases and J by 5 bases, leaving a gap of 14 bases between them. The sequencing machine was an Illumina HiSeq 1500. TCRdb applied fastp at Q25 and MiXCR to the public reads, then kept only in-frame beta chains. Rows are unified per CDR3 protein, each entry keeping the most common DNA and genes. In this sample the table shows just under 550,000 distinct CDR3 sequences, more than 20% of which occur a single time. 13% of the sample lies in the top ten.

Sequencing input: PBMCs. The chain was built from TRBV7-6 and TRBJ2-1; the D call is tentative, TRBD1 or TRBD2, as each matches 5 bases. The receptor's source is a human donor in good health (CMV status not recorded). Some clones in this sample may be carry-over from other donors' samples. DNA sequence: TGTGCCAGCAGCTTAGCGTACACGGGGCGGGACAATGAGCAGTTCTTC. This translates into CASSLAYTGRDNEQFF.